Listed here are 25 T cell receptor beta chains from one sample, sequenced in a study of CD8 T cells in ankylosing spondylitis. Overall study findings and caveats: Among TCR beta sequences, a motif of several highly homologous variants appeared characteristic of ankylosing spondylitis blood.

Their specific antigens are unknown. Each CDR3 protein is one row after TCRdb ran MiXCR on the 5' RACE reads. The sample yields more than 500,000 distinct CDR3 sequences, about 5.7% seen once. Sequenced input: blood, either unsorted or a sorted T cell fraction (not recorded which). Receptor source: a male donor with ankylosing spondylitis.

This clonotype has ten or more counts. The germline gene is not matched at one end of the junction; a read error may be the cause. The chain combines TRBV5-5 with TRBJ1-2; perhaps TRBD1 as D (5 bases). The V gene's germline CDR1 is SGHKS and CDR2 YYEKEE (reference sequence). CDR3 length: 14 residues. CDR3 protein: CASSLEGEIYSYTF. CDR3 in DNA: TGTGCCAGCAGCTTGGAAGGGGAGATCTATAGCTACACCTTC.

The chain employs TRBV28 and TRBJ2-7, with D possibly TRBD1 on 5 matching bases. Per germline, CDR1 MDHEN and CDR2 SYDVKM. Trimming removed 5 bases at V and 0 bases at J, with 20 bases between. CDR3 length: 17 amino acids. The CDR3 sequence: CASSPLGQPSFSYEQYF. CDR3 DNA sequence: TGTGCCAGCAGTCCTCTGGGGCAGCCGAGTTTCTCCTACGAGCAGTACTTC.

A remark on this clonotype: A much more abundant neighbour one base away suggests this may be a read error. The rearrangement uses TRBV5-1 and TRBJ2-5; perhaps D is TRBD1 or TRBD2 (5 bases each). This CDR3 has 16 amino acids. Germline CDR1 and CDR2: SGHRS and YFSETQ. Trimming pared 4 bases from V and 3 bases from J, leaving 19 bases between. CDR3 DNA: TGCGCCAGCAGCGCCCGAGGGGTTCCGGATAAAGAGACCCAGTACTTC. Protein sequence: CASSARGVPDKETQYF.

This clonotype was counted ten times or more. The V and J genes are TRBV7-9 and TRBJ1-2; no clear D. CDR1 SEHNR and CDR2 FQNEAQ come from the germline V gene (reference sequence). Deletions cut 7 bases from V and 5 bases from J, with 14 bases between. The CDR3 length is 13 residues. CDR3 DNA: TGTGCCAGCACCCCTCAGCCCCAGTATGGCTACACCTTC. It is translated as CASTPQPQYGYTF.

The table lists this clonotype with many counts. This chain connects TRBV6-4 to TRBJ1-2; TRBD1 aligns across 7 bases. The V segment lost 3 bases and the J segment 4 bases; nucleotides outside the gene matches: 5. Germline-derived CDR1 and CDR2 are MRHNA and SNTAGT. The CDR3 runs to 14 residues. The CDR3 here is CASSEDRESYGYTF. Written as DNA, the CDR3 is TGTGCCAGCAGTGAAGACAGGGAAAGCTATGGCTACACCTTC.

This clonotype was recorded at least ten times. The chain carries TRBV20-1 and TRBJ1-2; 9 nucleotides agree with TRBD1. Germline V gene data show CDR1 as DFQATT and CDR2 as SNEGSKA (reference sequence). V trimming: 1 base; J trimming: 4 bases; junction bases outside the gene matches: 7. The CDR3 has 15 residues. The CDR3 reads CSARGPTGGGYGYTF. CDR3 DNA: TGCAGTGCTAGAGGTCCGACAGGGGGGGGCTATGGCTACACCTTC.

This clonotype was observed at least ten times. V usage is TRBV20-1 and J usage is TRBJ2-3, with D perhaps matching TRBD2 (6 bases). The CDR3 covers 14 residues. V lost 5 bases, J lost 1 base, and 13 bases lay in between. Germline CDR1 and CDR2: DFQATT and SNEGSKA (reference sequence). The CDR3 region is CSALSGLGTDTQYF. DNA for the CDR3: TGCAGTGCTCTCAGCGGGCTCGGCACAGATACGCAGTATTTT.

The sample holds a few counts of this clonotype. This sequence joins TRBV27 and TRBJ2-1, with 9 bases that match TRBD2. This CDR3 comprises 15 residues. J was trimmed by 2 bases and V by 2 bases; bases with no gene match: 1. Germline CDR1 MNHEY, CDR2 SMNVEV (reference sequence). CDR3 nucleotide sequence: TGTGCCAGCAGTTTAGGCGGGAGGGCCTACAATGAGCAGTTCTTC. Its protein product is CASSLGGRAYNEQFF.

This clonotype was recorded many times. The chain couples TRBV5-1 to TRBJ1-2, with D maybe TRBD1 (5 bases). The germline V gene encodes CDR1 SGHRS and CDR2 YFSETQ. V was cut by 3 bases and J by 3 bases, with 9 bases left in between. CDR3 length equals 13 residues. The CDR3 loop is CASSWGDDYGYTF. The CDR3 DNA reads TGCGCCAGCAGCTGGGGGGACGACTATGGCTACACCTTC.

This clonotype was seen a few times. The chain couples TRBV7-2 to TRBJ1-5; D gene unclear. V shed 1 base and J shed 9 bases, with 13 bases lying between them. The CDR3 spans 14 residues. Germline lookup yields CDR1 SGHTA and CDR2 FQGNSA. The chain's CDR3 is CASSLEAAGLPQHF. The CDR3 region has the DNA TGTGCCAGCAGCTTAGAGGCCGCGGGGTTGCCCCAGCATTTT.

This clonotype was counted ten times or more. The chain recombines TRBV27 with TRBJ1-1, with TRBD1 matching 8 bases. CDR1 MNHEY and CDR2 SMNVEV come from the germline V gene (reference sequence). Losses at the gene ends were 3 bases for V and 1 base for J; bases not matched to a gene: 4. The CDR3 consists of 15 residues. The CDR3 DNA follows: TGTGCCAGCAGTTTCAGGGGGCCCCAGAACACTGAAGCTTTCTTT. Its protein product is CASSFRGPQNTEAFF.

This clonotype was counted many times. This sequence joins TRBV7-2 and TRBJ1-1; unclear D gene. V dropped 5 bases and J dropped 0 bases, with 7 bases sitting between them. The CDR3 has 13 residues. Germline CDR1 reads SGHTA; CDR2 reads FQGNSA. CDR3 bases: TGTGCCAGCAGCGTTGACCTGAACACTGAAGCTTTCTTT. This translates into CASSVDLNTEAFF.

This clonotype appeared many times. The chain combines TRBV7-2 with TRBJ2-7; 7 bases fit TRBD1. There are 15 residues in the CDR3. Germline loops: CDR1 SGHTA, CDR2 FQGNSA. V trimming: 5 bases; J trimming: 1 base; junction bases outside the gene matches: 8. In nucleotides, the CDR3 is TGTGCCAGCAGCCGTGGACAGGACCCATCCTACGAGCAGTACTTC. Translation gives CASSRGQDPSYEQYF.

This clonotype appeared many times. The chain employs TRBV10-3 and TRBJ2-3; 11 nucleotides line up with TRBD2. Unmatched junction bases numbered 4, after V lost 10 bases and J lost 4 bases. Per germline, CDR1 ENHRY and CDR2 SYGVKD. This CDR3 is built from 13 residues. In nucleotides, the CDR3 is TGTGCCAGCCTAGCGGGGGGCCCAGATACGCAGTATTTT. Translated: CASLAGGPDTQYF.

V usage is TRBV11-2 and J usage is TRBJ1-6; 9 positions match TRBD1. This CDR3 comprises 14 residues. J lost 8 bases, V lost 5 bases, and 4 bases had no gene match. The germline V gene encodes CDR1 SGHAT and CDR2 FQNNGV. The CDR3 nucleotides are TGTGCCAGCAGCCCTACAGGGGGCCATTCACCCCTCCACTTT. Its translation: CASSPTGGHSPLHF. The entire variable domain, with the rest obtained from reference TRBV11-2 and TRBJ1-6, is as follows: EAGVAQSPRYKIIEKRQSVAFWCNPISGHATLYWYQQILGQGPKLLIQFQNNGVVDDSQLPKDRFSAERLKGVDSTLKIQPAKLEDSAVYLCASSPTGGHSPLHFGNGTRLTVT.

In its sample, this clonotype was seen many times. The chain is built from TRBV7-9 and TRBJ2-2; weak D call: TRBD1 (5 bases). Trimming took 6 bases from V and 1 from J, leaving 9 bases between them. Germline assignment: CDR1 SEHNR and CDR2 FQNEAQ (reference sequence). The CDR3 runs to 14 residues. Here the CDR3 DNA reads TGTGCCAGCAGTTACGACAGGAACACCGGGGAGCTGTTTTTT. Translating it yields CASSYDRNTGELFF.

This sequence joins TRBV5-1 and TRBJ2-6; D is undetermined. Germline V lookup: CDR1 SGHRS, CDR2 YFSETQ. The CDR3 consists of 16 residues. Trimming took 1 base from V and 0 from J, leaving 8 bases between them. CDR3 sequence: CASSLLASSGANVLTF. The CDR3 DNA reads TGCGCCAGCAGCTTGTTGGCCAGCTCTGGGGCCAACGTCCTGACTTTC.

The chain links TRBV5-1 to TRBJ2-5; no definite D call. Deletions cut 0 bases from V and 5 bases from J, with 11 bases between. This CDR3 contains 14 residues. The germline CDR1 and CDR2 sequences are SGHRS and YFSETQ. CDR3 sequence (DNA): TGCGCCAGCAGCTTGGAGTCTCTTCGGGAGACCCAGTACTTC. Its translation: CASSLESLRETQYF.

This clonotype was seen many times. The genes are TRBV7-2 and TRBJ2-3; 8 bases map to TRBD2. V gave up 4 bases and J gave up 4 bases; unmatched junction bases: 7. The CDR3 spans 15 residues. The germline V gene encodes CDR1 SGHTA and CDR2 FQGNSA. The CDR3, as DNA: TGTGCCAGCAGCTCCATCGGGGGGGCGGCAGATACGCAGTATTTT. This gives the protein CASSSIGGAADTQYF.

In its sample, this clonotype was seen many times. The gene calls are TRBV5-1 and TRBJ2-2; 9 bases align to TRBD1. This CDR3 has 17 residues. Germline V gene lookup returns CDR1 SGHRS and CDR2 YFSETQ. J was trimmed by 4 bases and V by 2 bases; bases with no gene match: 9. CDR3 sequence reads: CASSLQPQGASTGELFF. In DNA, the CDR3 is TGCGCCAGCAGCTTACAACCACAGGGGGCGAGCACCGGGGAGCTGTTTTTT.

This clonotype appeared many times. The chain is built from TRBV4-3 and TRBJ1-2; TRBD1 agrees at 10 bases. The V gene's germline CDR1 is LGHNA and CDR2 YSLEER. The CDR3 consists of 15 residues. J gave up 7 bases and V 4 bases, and 9 bases lay outside the gene matches. In nucleotides, the CDR3 is TGCGCCAGCAGCCGATTGGGACAGGGGACGGGTGGCTACACCTTC. This translates into CASSRLGQGTGGYTF.

This clonotype appeared many times. This chain joins TRBV12-1 and TRBJ2-7; the D call of TRBD2 is as the table states it, not checked on the DNA. TRBV12-1 is given as a pseudogene. The CDR3 runs 15 residues. The CDR3 sequence: CASSFRLAGVHEQYF. CDR3 coding DNA: TGTGCCAGCAGCTTCCGACTAGCGGGAGTCCACGAGCAGTACTTC.

There are many counts of this clonotype. The gene calls are TRBV5-6 and TRBJ1-3; D is perhaps TRBD1 (5 bases). This CDR3 spans 16 amino acids. Germline assignment: CDR1 SGHDT and CDR2 YYEEEE. V lost 4 bases to trimming and J lost 4 bases, with 18 bases between them. CDR3 DNA sequence: TGTGCCAGCAGCAAAGGGACGGCGGCAGGAGGAAACACCATATATTTT. Translating gives CASSKGTAAGGNTIYF. The whole variable domain, remainder taken from reference TRBV5-6 and TRBJ1-3, is DAGVTQSPTHLIKTRGQQVTLRCSPKSGHDTVSWYQQALGQGPQFIFQYYEEEERQRGNFPDRFSGHQFPNYSSELNVNALLLGDSALYLCASSKGTAAGGNTIYFGEGSWLTVV.

This clonotype was counted many times. The V and J genes are TRBV6-2 or TRBV6-3 and TRBJ2-5; TRBD2 agrees at 9 bases. The germline V gene has CDR1 MNHEY and CDR2 SVGEGT. This CDR3 comprises 16 residues. Trimming cost V 0 bases and J 5 bases; bases outside gene matches: 7. CDR3 sequence: CASSYSREGRQETQYF. The CDR3 DNA sequence: TGTGCCAGCAGTTACTCGCGGGAGGGGCGCCAGGAGACCCAGTACTTC.

This clonotype was counted only a few times. V and J are TRBV20-1 and TRBJ2-1, with 8 bases that match TRBD2. Germline CDR1 DFQATT, CDR2 SNEGSKA (reference sequence). The CDR3 runs 13 residues. With V trimmed by 4 bases and J by 6 bases, 5 bases remained unmatched. CDR3 protein: CSAKGTRLNEQFF. The CDR3 bases are TGCAGTGCTAAAGGGACTAGGCTCAATGAGCAGTTCTTC.